Listed below are T cell receptor beta chains from one sample, sequenced in a study of blood T cell repertoires in COVID-19. Some clones are missing from TCRdb's copy, which holds only in-frame ones; the method was immunoSEQ multiplex PCR. The sample holds fewer than 250,000 clones, approximately 85% seen once. The sequenced sample consisted of PBMCs or T cells enriched from blood (not recorded which). The receptors were gathered from a woman in her forties or fifties with acute COVID-19. The CDR3 runs from the conserved cysteine through the conserved F or W. A D gene is named only where the DNA matches it firmly. Some rows mark clone size as missing; the rest say once, few, many or name a class of expanded clone.

v_call: TRBV7-8
j_call: TRBJ2-3
d_call: TRBD2
clone_size: NA
cdr3_aa: CALGGLAGAGTDTQYF
cdr3_nt: TGTGCCTTAGGGGGGCTAGCGGGGGCCGGCACAGATACGCAGTATTTT

v_call: TRBV7-2
j_call: TRBJ2-1
d_call: TRBD2
clone_size: NA
cdr3_aa: CASSLSGGARNNEQFF
cdr3_nt: TGTGCCAGCAGCTTAAGCGGGGGGGCGAGAAACAATGAGCAGTTCTTC

v_call: TRBV24-1
j_call: TRBJ1-2
d_call: TRBD1
clone_size: NA
cdr3_aa: CATSDPGPTGAYGYTF
cdr3_nt: TGTGCCACCAGTGATCCGGGCCCGACAGGGGCCTATGGCTACACCTTC

v_call: TRBV3-1/TRBV3-2
j_call: TRBJ1-2
d_call: TRBD1
clone_size: NA
cdr3_aa: CASSQGDRVGYGYTF
cdr3_nt: TGTGCCAGCAGCCAAGGGGACAGGGTAGGCTATGGCTACACCTTC

v_call: TRBV20-1
j_call: TRBJ2-5
d_call: TRBD2
clone_size: NA
cdr3_aa: CSASISGAGETQYF
cdr3_nt: TGCAGTGCTAGTATTAGCGGGGCGGGTGAGACCCAGTACTTC

v_call: TRBV11-2
j_call: TRBJ1-2
d_call: TRBD1
clone_size: NA
cdr3_aa: CASSSGGTGNSYTF
cdr3_nt: TGTGCCAGCAGTTCAGGGGGGACAGGGAACAGCTACACCTTC

v_call: TRBV7-9
j_call: TRBJ1-1
d_call: NA
clone_size: few
cdr3_aa: CASNSPPTGSNTEAFF
cdr3_nt: TGTGCCAGCAACTCACCCCCGACAGGATCCAACACTGAAGCTTTCTTT

v_call: TRBV14
j_call: TRBJ2-1
d_call: NA
clone_size: NA
cdr3_aa: CASSKRNEQFF
cdr3_nt: TGTGCCAGCTCTAAACGGAATGAGCAGTTCTTC

v_call: TRBV30
j_call: TRBJ1-2
d_call: TRBD1
clone_size: NA
cdr3_aa: CACITGERGGYTF
cdr3_nt: TGTGCCTGTATAACAGGGGAGAGGGGTGGCTACACCTTC

v_call: TRBV6-6
j_call: TRBJ2-2
d_call: NA
clone_size: once
cdr3_aa: CASRPSYTGELFF
cdr3_nt: TGTGCCAGCAGGCCAAGCTACACCGGGGAGCTGTTTTTT

v_call: TRBV7-2
j_call: TRBJ1-1
d_call: NA
clone_size: NA
cdr3_aa: CASSFGRVNTEAFF
cdr3_nt: TGTGCCAGCAGCTTTGGCAGGGTGAACACTGAAGCTTTCTTT

v_call: TRBV4-3
j_call: TRBJ1-1
d_call: NA
clone_size: NA
cdr3_aa: CASSQEFTGNTEAFF
cdr3_nt: TGCGCCAGCAGCCAAGAATTTACAGGGAACACTGAAGCTTTCTTT

v_call: TRBV6-5
j_call: TRBJ2-2
d_call: NA
clone_size: NA
cdr3_aa: CASRTEVGSGELFF
cdr3_nt: TGTGCCAGCCGGACTGAAGTGGGTTCCGGGGAGCTGTTTTTT

v_call: TRBV6-5
j_call: TRBJ1-1
d_call: NA
clone_size: NA
cdr3_aa: CASSYEVGGNTEAFF
cdr3_nt: TGTGCCAGCAGTTACGAAGTGGGGGGTAACACTGAAGCTTTCTTT

v_call: TRBV6-5
j_call: TRBJ2-1
d_call: TRBD1
clone_size: NA
cdr3_aa: CATGTVYNEQFF
cdr3_nt: TGTGCCACCGGGACAGTATACAATGAGCAGTTCTTC

v_call: TRBV5-4
j_call: TRBJ2-1
d_call: NA
clone_size: NA
cdr3_aa: CASSLGQSSSYNEQFF
cdr3_nt: TGTGCCAGCAGCTTGGGACAGTCGAGCTCCTACAATGAGCAGTTCTTC

v_call: TRBV6-1
j_call: TRBJ1-2
d_call: NA
clone_size: NA
cdr3_aa: CASSDRPGLYGYTF
cdr3_nt: TGTGCCAGCAGTGATCGTCCAGGTTTATATGGCTACACCTTC

v_call: TRBV7-2
j_call: TRBJ1-3
d_call: TRBD1
clone_size: NA
cdr3_aa: CASSLRHGTGSGNTIYF
cdr3_nt: TGTGCCAGCAGCTTACGCCACGGGACAGGCTCTGGAAACACCATATATTTT

v_call: TRBV30
j_call: TRBJ1-4
d_call: NA
clone_size: few
cdr3_aa: CAWKRATNEKLFF
cdr3_nt: TGTGCCTGGAAGAGGGCAACTAATGAAAAACTGTTTTTT

v_call: TRBV19
j_call: TRBJ1-6
d_call: NA
clone_size: NA
cdr3_aa: CASSGRGSYNSPLHF
cdr3_nt: TGTGCCAGTAGTGGAAGGGGCTCCTATAATTCACCCCTCCACTTT

v_call: TRBV3-1/TRBV3-2
j_call: TRBJ2-1
d_call: NA
clone_size: NA
cdr3_aa: CASSRSTEAEQFF
cdr3_nt: TGTGCCAGCAGCCGATCGACAGAGGCTGAGCAGTTCTTC

v_call: TRBV5-6
j_call: TRBJ2-5
d_call: NA
clone_size: NA
cdr3_aa: CASSLGANPWQETQYF
cdr3_nt: TGTGCCAGCAGCTTGGGGGCAAACCCGTGGCAAGAGACCCAGTACTTC

v_call: TRBV7-3
j_call: TRBJ2-1
d_call: TRBD1
clone_size: NA
cdr3_aa: CASSLAQGAYNEQFF
cdr3_nt: TGTGCCAGCAGCTTAGCACAGGGGGCCTACAATGAGCAGTTCTTC

v_call: TRBV6-1
j_call: TRBJ2-7
d_call: NA
clone_size: NA
cdr3_aa: CASSDKSRGSYEQYF
cdr3_nt: TGTGCCAGCAGTGATAAGAGCAGAGGGAGCTACGAGCAGTACTTC

v_call: TRBV5-1
j_call: TRBJ1-1
d_call: TRBD1
clone_size: NA
cdr3_aa: CASSSAGQMNTEAFF
cdr3_nt: TGCGCCAGCAGCTCCGCGGGACAGATGAACACTGAAGCTTTCTTT

v_call: TRBV5-1
j_call: TRBJ1-1
d_call: NA
clone_size: NA
cdr3_aa: CASSLSAGYMNTEAFF
cdr3_nt: TGCGCCAGCAGCTTGTCTGCAGGGTACATGAACACTGAAGCTTTCTTT

v_call: TRBV9
j_call: TRBJ1-2
d_call: TRBD1
clone_size: NA
cdr3_aa: CASSETPGTGGDGYTF
cdr3_nt: TGTGCCAGCAGCGAAACCCCCGGGACAGGGGGTGATGGCTACACCTTC

v_call: TRBV4-3
j_call: TRBJ2-7
d_call: NA
clone_size: NA
cdr3_aa: CASSQYARLRQYF
cdr3_nt: TGCGCCAGCAGCCAATATGCCCGTCTCAGGCAATACTTC

v_call: TRBV6-5
j_call: TRBJ1-2
d_call: TRBD1
clone_size: NA
cdr3_aa: CASSQSGTGAGGYTF
cdr3_nt: TGTGCCAGCAGCCAGAGCGGGACAGGGGCAGGTGGCTACACCTTC

v_call: TRBV18
j_call: TRBJ1-6
d_call: NA
clone_size: NA
cdr3_aa: CASSPGNSPLHF
cdr3_nt: TGTGCCAGCTCACCGGGCAATTCACCCCTCCACTTT

v_call: TRBV2
j_call: TRBJ1-2
d_call: NA
clone_size: few
cdr3_aa: CASSPGLSGANYGYTF
cdr3_nt: TGTGCCAGCAGTCCGGGACTTTCCGGTGCTAACTATGGCTACACCTTC

v_call: TRBV2
j_call: TRBJ1-4
d_call: TRBD1
clone_size: once
cdr3_aa: CASSEARGPNEKLFF
cdr3_nt: TGTGCCAGCAGTGAAGCGAGGGGGCCAAATGAAAAACTGTTTTTT

v_call: TRBV5-6
j_call: TRBJ1-5
d_call: NA
clone_size: NA
cdr3_aa: CASSLGRNQPQHF
cdr3_nt: TGTGCCAGCAGCTTGGGCAGAAATCAGCCCCAGCATTTT